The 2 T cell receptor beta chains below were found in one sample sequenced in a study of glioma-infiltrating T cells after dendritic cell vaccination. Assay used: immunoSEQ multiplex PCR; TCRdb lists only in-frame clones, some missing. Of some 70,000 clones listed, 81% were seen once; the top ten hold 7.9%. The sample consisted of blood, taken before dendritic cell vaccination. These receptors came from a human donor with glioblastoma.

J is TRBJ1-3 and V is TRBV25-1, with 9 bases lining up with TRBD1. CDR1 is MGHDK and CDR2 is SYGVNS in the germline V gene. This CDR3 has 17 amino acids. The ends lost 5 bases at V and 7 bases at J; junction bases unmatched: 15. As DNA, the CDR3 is TGTGCCAGCAGTTCTAGAGACAGGGGGATTTTTAGGAACACCATATATTTT. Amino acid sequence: CASSSRDRGIFRNTIYF.

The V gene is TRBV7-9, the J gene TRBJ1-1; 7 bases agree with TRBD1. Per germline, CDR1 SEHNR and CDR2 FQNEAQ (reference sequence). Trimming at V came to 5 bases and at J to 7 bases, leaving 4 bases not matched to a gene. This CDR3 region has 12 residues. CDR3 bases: TGTGCCAGCAGCAAAGACAGGGATGAAGCTTTCTTT. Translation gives CASSKDRDEAFF.